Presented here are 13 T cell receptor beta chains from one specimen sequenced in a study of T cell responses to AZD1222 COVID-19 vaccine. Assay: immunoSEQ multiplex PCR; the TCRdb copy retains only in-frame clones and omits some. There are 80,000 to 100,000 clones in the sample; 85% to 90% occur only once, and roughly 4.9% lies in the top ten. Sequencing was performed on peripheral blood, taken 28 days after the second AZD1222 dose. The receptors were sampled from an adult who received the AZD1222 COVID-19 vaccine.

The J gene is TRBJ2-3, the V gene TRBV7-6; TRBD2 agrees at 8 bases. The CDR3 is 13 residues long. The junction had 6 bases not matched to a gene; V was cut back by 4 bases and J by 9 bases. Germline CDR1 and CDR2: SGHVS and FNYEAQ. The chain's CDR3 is CASSSATSGTQYF. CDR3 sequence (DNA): TGTGCCAGCAGCTCGGCAACTAGCGGCACGCAGTATTTT.

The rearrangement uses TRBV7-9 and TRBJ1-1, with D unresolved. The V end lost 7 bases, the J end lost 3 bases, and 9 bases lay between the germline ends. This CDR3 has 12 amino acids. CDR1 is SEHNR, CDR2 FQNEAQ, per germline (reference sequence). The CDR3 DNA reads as TGTGCCAGCACAGGCCCCTACACTGAAGCTTTCTTT. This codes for CASTGPYTEAFF.

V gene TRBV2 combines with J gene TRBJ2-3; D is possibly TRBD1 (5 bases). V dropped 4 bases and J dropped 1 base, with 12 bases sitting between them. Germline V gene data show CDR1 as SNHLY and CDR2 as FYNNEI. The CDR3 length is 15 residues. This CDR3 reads CASSVDTTRTDTQYF. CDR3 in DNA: TGTGCCAGCAGTGTGGACACCACCCGCACAGATACGCAGTATTTT.

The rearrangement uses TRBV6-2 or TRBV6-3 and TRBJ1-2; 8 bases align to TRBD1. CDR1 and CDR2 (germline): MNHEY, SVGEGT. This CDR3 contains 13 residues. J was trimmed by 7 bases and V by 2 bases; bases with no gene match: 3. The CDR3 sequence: CASSYLTGAGYTF. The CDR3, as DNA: TGTGCCAGCAGTTACCTGACAGGGGCTGGCTACACCTTC.

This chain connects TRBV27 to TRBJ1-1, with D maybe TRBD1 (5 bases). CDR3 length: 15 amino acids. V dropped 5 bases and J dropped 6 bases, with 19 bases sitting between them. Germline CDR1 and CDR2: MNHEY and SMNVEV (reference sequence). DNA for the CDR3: TGTGCCAGCAGTCCCACTTATGGGGGTACGCCTGAAGCTTTCTTT. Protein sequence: CASSPTYGGTPEAFF.

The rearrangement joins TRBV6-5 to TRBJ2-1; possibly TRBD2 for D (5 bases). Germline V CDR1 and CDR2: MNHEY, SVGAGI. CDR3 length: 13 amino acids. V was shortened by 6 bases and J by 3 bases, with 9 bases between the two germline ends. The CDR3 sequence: CASRPGNYNEQFF. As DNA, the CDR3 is TGTGCCAGCAGGCCCGGGAACTACAATGAGCAGTTCTTC.

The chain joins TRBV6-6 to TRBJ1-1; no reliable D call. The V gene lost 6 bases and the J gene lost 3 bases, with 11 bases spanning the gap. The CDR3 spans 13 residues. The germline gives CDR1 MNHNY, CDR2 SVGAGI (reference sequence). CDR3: CASSQRLDTEAFF. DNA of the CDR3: TGTGCCAGCAGCCAGCGTTTGGACACTGAAGCTTTCTTT.

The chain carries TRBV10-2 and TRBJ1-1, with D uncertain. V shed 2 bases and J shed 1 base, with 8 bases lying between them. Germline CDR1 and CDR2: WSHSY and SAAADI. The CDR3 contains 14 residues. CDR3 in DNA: TGCGCCAGCAGTGAGGGGTGGAGGAACACTGAAGCTTTCTTT. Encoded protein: CASSEGWRNTEAFF.

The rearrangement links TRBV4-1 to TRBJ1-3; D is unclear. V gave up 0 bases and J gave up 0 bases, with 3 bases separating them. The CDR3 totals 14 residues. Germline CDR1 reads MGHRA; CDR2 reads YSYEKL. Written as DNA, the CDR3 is TGCGCCAGCAGCCAAGATCGCTCTGGAAACACCATATATTTT. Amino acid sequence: CASSQDRSGNTIYF.

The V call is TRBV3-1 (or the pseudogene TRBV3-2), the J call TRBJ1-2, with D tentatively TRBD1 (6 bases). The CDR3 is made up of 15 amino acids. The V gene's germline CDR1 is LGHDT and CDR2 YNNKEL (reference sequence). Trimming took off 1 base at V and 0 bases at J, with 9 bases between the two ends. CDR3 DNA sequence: TGTGCCAGCAGCCAAGGGACAGCCGCTAACTATGGCTACACCTTC. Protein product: CASSQGTAANYGYTF.

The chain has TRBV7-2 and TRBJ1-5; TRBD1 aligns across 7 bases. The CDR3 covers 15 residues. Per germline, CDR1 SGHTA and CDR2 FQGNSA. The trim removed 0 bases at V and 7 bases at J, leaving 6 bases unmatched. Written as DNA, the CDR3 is TGTGCCAGCAGCTTAGCGTCTCAGGGGGGGCAGCCCCAGCATTTT. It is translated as CASSLASQGGQPQHF.

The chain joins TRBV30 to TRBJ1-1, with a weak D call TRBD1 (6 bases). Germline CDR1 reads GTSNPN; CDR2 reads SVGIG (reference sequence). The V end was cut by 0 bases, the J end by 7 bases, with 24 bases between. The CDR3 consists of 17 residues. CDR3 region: CAWSVLGFGGRPREAFF. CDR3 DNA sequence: TGTGCCTGGAGTGTACTAGGCTTCGGGGGCCGACCCCGTGAAGCTTTCTTT.

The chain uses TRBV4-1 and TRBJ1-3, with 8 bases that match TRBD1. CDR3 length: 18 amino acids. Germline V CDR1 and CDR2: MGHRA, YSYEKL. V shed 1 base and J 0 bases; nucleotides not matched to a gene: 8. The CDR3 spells CASSQVLTGGHSGNTIYF. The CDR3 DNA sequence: TGCGCCAGCAGCCAAGTTCTAACAGGGGGTCACTCTGGAAACACCATATATTTT.